The next 30 T cell receptor beta chains were all read from a single sample in a study of Ad26.COV2.S vaccination and SARS-CoV-2 variants. Here immunoSEQ multiplex PCR was the method, and the copy in TCRdb shows in-frame clones only, minus some. This table has about 180,000 clones, roughly nine tenths appearing once. The source was peripheral blood, collected after recovery from COVID-19. Source of these receptors: a human donor who had recovered from COVID-19.

This chain links TRBV7-9 with TRBJ1-3; D not certain. The CDR3 spans 13 residues. Germline CDR1 and CDR2: SEHNR and FQNEAQ (reference sequence). Between the trimmed V and J ends, which lost 5 bases and 4 bases, there was a span of 9 bases. For the CDR3, the DNA is TGTGCCAGCAGCGTAGATGGGGGAAACACCATATATTTT. Protein: CASSVDGGNTIYF. The full variable domain, rest sourced from reference TRBV7-9 and TRBJ1-3, is DTGVSQNPRHKITKRGQNVTFRCDPISEHNRLYWYRQTLGQGPEFLTYFQNEAQLEKSRLLSDRFSAERPKGSFSTLEIQRTEQGDSAMYLCASSVDGGNTIYFGEGSWLTVV.

This rearrangement joins TRBV10-1 to TRBJ1-6; D is undetermined. The V end lost 8 bases, the J end lost 3 bases, and 17 bases lay between the germline ends. Germline CDR1 and CDR2: WNHNN and SYGVQD (reference sequence). The CDR3 contains 16 residues. The CDR3 here is CASAREGDLYNSPLHF. The CDR3 bases are TGCGCCAGCGCTAGGGAGGGCGACCTCTATAATTCACCCCTCCACTTT.

The genes are TRBV3-1 (or the pseudogene TRBV3-2) and TRBJ1-6; D is ambiguous. CDR3 length equals 16 residues. Germline CDR1 and CDR2: LGHDT and YNNKEL (reference sequence). V was clipped by 4 bases and J by 10 bases, with 20 bases between them. CDR3 protein: CASSLGIEAVWSPLHF. CDR3 in DNA: TGTGCCAGCAGCCTGGGAATCGAGGCCGTCTGGTCACCCCTCCACTTT.

The chain uses TRBV7-9 and TRBJ2-3; D uncertain. The ends were cut back, 6 bases at V and 1 base at J, with 14 bases in the middle. Germline V gene sequence: CDR1 SEHNR, CDR2 FQNEAQ (reference sequence). The CDR3 contains 15 residues. The CDR3 loop is CASSLRGLGTDTQYF. CDR3 DNA: TGTGCCAGCAGTCTGAGAGGCCTTGGCACAGATACGCAGTATTTT.

This chain connects TRBV10-1 to TRBJ1-2; D remains ambiguous. Germline V lookup: CDR1 WNHNN, CDR2 SYGVQD (reference sequence). Trimming took off 5 bases at V and 8 bases at J, with 15 bases between the two ends. The length of the CDR3 is 13 residues. This CDR3 is CASSCTGWIGYTF. The CDR3 region has the DNA TGCGCCAGCAGTTGTACTGGGTGGATCGGCTACACCTTC.

The rearrangement joins TRBV20-1 to TRBJ1-5, with unresolved D. Germline-derived CDR1 and CDR2 are DFQATT and SNEGSKA (reference sequence). With 3 bases removed from V and 1 base from J, the gap between germline ends came to 4 bases. This CDR3 has 12 amino acids. CDR3 in amino acids: CSASRSNQPQHF. DNA for the CDR3: TGCAGTGCTAGTCGCAGCAATCAGCCCCAGCATTTT.

The chain joins TRBV9 to TRBJ1-1; D is unclear. CDR1 and CDR2 (germline): SGDLS, YYNGEE. The V gene lost 0 bases and the J gene lost 3 bases, with 6 bases spanning the gap. The CDR3 length is 13 residues. The CDR3 reads CASSVDEDTEAFF. Written as DNA, the CDR3 is TGTGCCAGCAGCGTAGATGAGGACACTGAAGCTTTCTTT.

CDR3 in amino acids: CATSEKRYGYTF. CDR3 DNA: TGTGCCACCAGCGAAAAACGCTATGGCTACACCTTC. This sequence joins TRBV15 and TRBJ1-2, with D uncertain. Germline assignment: CDR1 LNHNV and CDR2 YYDKDF (reference sequence). The CDR3 has 12 amino acids. Trimming shortened V by 5 bases and J by 4 bases, and 8 bases separated the two germline ends.

The chain carries TRBV12-3 or TRBV12-4 and TRBJ2-3; D is uncertain. The CDR3 totals 13 residues. Between the trimmed V and J ends, which lost 5 bases and 2 bases, there was a span of 8 bases. For the CDR3, the DNA is TGTGCCAGCAGTCCCGGAACCACAGATACGCAGTATTTT. Its protein is CASSPGTTDTQYF.

The rearrangement joins TRBV19 to TRBJ1-6, with TRBD1 identical over 7 bases. The CDR3 consists of 15 residues. The ends lost 5 bases at V and 5 bases at J; junction bases unmatched: 6. Germline V gene sequence: CDR1 LNHDA, CDR2 SQIVND (reference sequence). The CDR3 is CASSGDRVDNSPLHF. For the CDR3, the DNA is TGTGCCAGTAGTGGTGACAGGGTAGATAATTCACCCCTCCACTTT.

The chain recombines TRBV28 with TRBJ1-1; TRBD1 might be the D (5 bases). The CDR3 consists of 15 residues. Germline V gene sequence: CDR1 MDHEN, CDR2 SYDVKM. Trimming took off 1 base at V and 2 bases at J, with 11 bases between the two ends. As DNA, the CDR3 is TGTGCCAGCAGTTTATTCACACAGGTTAACACTGAAGCTTTCTTT. Translation: CASSLFTQVNTEAFF.

The rearrangement links TRBV27 to TRBJ2-1; 12 bases align to TRBD2. The germline CDR1 and CDR2 sequences are MNHEY and SMNVEV (reference sequence). Trimming at V came to 7 bases and at J to 1 base, leaving 5 bases not matched to a gene. The CDR3 is 16 amino acids. The CDR3 nucleotides are TGTGCCAGCATGACTAGCGGGAGCCCATCCTACAATGAGCAGTTCTTC. It yields the protein CASMTSGSPSYNEQFF.

This clone was detected only once. The J gene is TRBJ2-7, the V gene TRBV11-2, with 8 bases aligning to TRBD1. Germline-derived CDR1 and CDR2 are SGHAT and FQNNGV. There are 16 residues in the CDR3. The V and J ends lost 5 bases and 5 bases, in that order; junction bases with no gene match: 14. CDR3 nucleotides: TGTGCCAGCAGCCCCCGCCGCAGGGGGCTTATGAACGAGCAGTACTTC. This codes for CASSPRRRGLMNEQYF.

CDR3 nucleotide sequence: TGTGCCAGCAGACCCCTAGCGGGGGTCACAGATACGCAGTATTTT. Amino acids: CASRPLAGVTDTQYF. The chain joins TRBV6-5 to TRBJ2-3, with 10 bases matching TRBD2. CDR1 is MNHEY, CDR2 SVGAGI, per germline. This CDR3 spans 15 amino acids. V trimming: 6 bases; J trimming: 2 bases; junction bases outside the gene matches: 5.

The chain carries TRBV5-1 and TRBJ2-1; D is unresolved. The CDR3 has 14 residues. Looked up from germline, CDR1 is SGHRS and CDR2 is YFSETQ. Trimming stripped 4 bases from V and 7 bases from J, with 15 bases between. In DNA, the CDR3 is TGCGCCAGCAGCGTCGCCCCCGGCCCTAATGAGCAGTTCTTC. Its protein is CASSVAPGPNEQFF. Supplemented by reference TRBV5-1 and TRBJ2-1, the full variable domain reads KAGVTQTPRYLIKTRGQQVTLSCSPISGHRSVSWYQQTPGQGLQFLFEYFSETQRNKGNFPGRFSGRQFSNSRSEMNVSTLELGDSALYLCASSVAPGPNEQFFGPGTRLTVL.

A single count supports this clone. The chain combines TRBV30 with TRBJ1-5; a weak D match, TRBD1 (5 bases). Trimming left V 0 bases short and J 0 bases short, with 21 bases between. CDR3 length: 19 amino acids. The V gene's germline CDR1 is GTSNPN and CDR2 SVGIG (reference sequence). DNA for the CDR3: TGTGCCTGGAGTGTAGGAATTACATCGGGGCCGTATAGCAATCAGCCCCAGCATTTT. Translated: CAWSVGITSGPYSNQPQHF.

This clone was seen a handful of times. The chain employs TRBV5-1 and TRBJ1-2; D is possibly TRBD1 (6 bases). The CDR3 covers 13 residues. V was pared by 3 bases and J by 1 base, with 7 bases between. Looked up from germline, CDR1 is SGHRS and CDR2 is YFSETQ. The CDR3 coding sequence is TGCGCCAGCAGCTCGGACAGTAACTATGGCTACACCTTC. Its translation is CASSSDSNYGYTF. The full variable domain, completed using reference TRBV5-1 and TRBJ1-2, is KAGVTQTPRYLIKTRGQQVTLSCSPISGHRSVSWYQQTPGQGLQFLFEYFSETQRNKGNFPGRFSGRQFSNSRSEMNVSTLELGDSALYLCASSSDSNYGYTFGSGTRLTVV.

V and J are TRBV30 and TRBJ1-4; tentative D call: TRBD1 (6 bases). CDR1 and CDR2 from the germline V gene are GTSNPN and SVGIG (reference sequence). The CDR3 sequence is 15 residues long. V gave up 0 bases and J gave up 4 bases, with 12 bases separating them. The CDR3 reads CAWSVGGGFNEKLFF. Here the CDR3 DNA reads TGTGCCTGGAGTGTAGGGGGGGGCTTTAATGAAAAACTGTTTTTT.

This clone was observed once. V usage is TRBV6-1 and J usage is TRBJ2-5, with D possibly being TRBD1 (5 bases). The CDR3 loop spans 14 amino acids. Trimming left V 2 bases short and J 4 bases short, with 11 bases between. CDR1 and CDR2 from the germline V gene are MNHNS and SASEGT. The CDR3, as DNA: TGTGCCAGCAGTGAATTGGGGCAGGGAGAGACCCAGTACTTC. This translates into CASSELGQGETQYF.

The V call is TRBV6-5, the J call TRBJ2-7; 8 bases align to TRBD1. Germline lookup yields CDR1 MNHEY and CDR2 SVGAGI. The CDR3 consists of 13 residues. J lost 6 bases, V lost 4 bases, and 5 bases had no gene match. The CDR3 bases are TGTGCCAGCAGTTCCCAGGGGGCCAGCGAGCAGTACTTC. Translation: CASSSQGASEQYF.

The chain carries TRBV3-1 (or the pseudogene TRBV3-2) and TRBJ2-4, with D possibly being TRBD2 (6 bases). Trimming left V 3 bases short and J 2 bases short, with 14 bases between. The CDR3 sequence is 16 residues long. Germline CDR1 LGHDT, CDR2 YNNKEL (reference sequence). The CDR3 nucleotides read TGTGCCAGCAGCCACGCGGCCGGGAGCACCAAAAACATTCAGTACTTC. Translation gives CASSHAAGSTKNIQYF.

The chain employs TRBV6-6 and TRBJ1-5, with a possible D match to TRBD1 (6 bases). The germline V and J ends were trimmed by 7 bases and 2 bases, with 12 bases remaining between them. The CDR3 is 14 residues long. Germline CDR1 and CDR2: MNHNY and SVGAGI (reference sequence). DNA for the CDR3: TGTGCCAGCACCTACAGGGAGGGCAATCAGCCCCAGCATTTT. It encodes CASTYREGNQPQHF.

The chain joins TRBV6-2 or TRBV6-3 to TRBJ2-7; TRBD1 matches 10 bases. In germline, CDR1 is MNHEY, CDR2 SVGEGT. This CDR3 spans 15 amino acids. V dropped 5 bases and J dropped 3; count of bases not matched to a gene: 7. The CDR3 nucleotides are TGTGCCAGCAGTCGGCCGGGACAGGGGATCTACGAGCAGTACTTC. This codes for CASSRPGQGIYEQYF.

This chain joins TRBV27 and TRBJ1-5; 9 positions agree with TRBD1. CDR1 is MNHEY, CDR2 SMNVEV, per germline (reference sequence). Trimming at V came to 5 bases and at J to 6 bases, leaving 8 bases not matched to a gene. This CDR3 is 15 amino acids long. Written as DNA, the CDR3 is TGTGCCAGCAGTCAAAAACAGGGGGCAGGTCAGCCCCAGCATTTT. Translated: CASSQKQGAGQPQHF.

This chain joins TRBV9 and TRBJ2-7; 7 nucleotides agree with TRBD2. This CDR3 region has 15 residues. Per the germline V gene, CDR1 is SGDLS and CDR2 is YYNGEE. With 0 bases clipped from V and 3 bases from J, the junction kept 6 bases outside the gene matches. The CDR3 region has the DNA TGTGCCAGCAGCGTAGCTGGACTAGGGCACTACGAGCAGTACTTC. It translates to CASSVAGLGHYEQYF.

The chain carries TRBV7-9 and TRBJ2-5; D gene uncertain. The CDR3 loop spans 14 amino acids. Germline CDR1 SEHNR, CDR2 FQNEAQ (reference sequence). Trimming shortened V by 4 bases and J by 1 base, and 10 bases separated the two germline ends. In nucleotides, the CDR3 is TGTGCCAGCAGCTCGGGCAGCATCCAAGAGACCCAGTACTTC. This translates into CASSSGSIQETQYF.

The chain joins TRBV2 to TRBJ2-5, with 8 bases fitting TRBD1. CDR1 SNHLY and CDR2 FYNNEI come from the germline V gene. The junction had 7 bases not matched to a gene; V was cut back by 5 bases and J by 2 bases. The CDR3 spans 15 residues. CDR3 protein: CASSRGQAVQETQYF. As DNA, the CDR3 is TGTGCCAGCAGTCGGGGACAGGCGGTGCAAGAGACCCAGTACTTC.

A note on this clone: Different DNA sequences within this sample yield the same CDR3. The V and J genes are TRBV5-1 and TRBJ2-7; TRBD2 matches at 12 bases. The germline V gene encodes CDR1 SGHRS and CDR2 YFSETQ. This CDR3 contains 14 residues. Trimming took 3 bases from V and 4 from J; bases not matched to a gene: 2. CDR3 nucleotide sequence: TGCGCCAGCAGCTCCGGGACTAGCGGGTACGAGCAGTACTTC. Translating it yields CASSSGTSGYEQYF.

The sample holds a few counts of this clone. This chain joins TRBV3-1 (or the pseudogene TRBV3-2) and TRBJ2-7; 7 positions agree with TRBD2. V gave up 4 bases and J gave up 5 bases; unmatched junction bases: 11. This CDR3 contains 15 residues. Germline-derived CDR1 and CDR2 are LGHDT and YNNKEL (reference sequence). CDR3 loop: CASSPFDGGKNEQYF. The CDR3 nucleotides are TGTGCCAGCAGCCCGTTTGACGGGGGGAAAAACGAGCAGTACTTC.

V gene TRBV28 combines with J gene TRBJ1-1; 9 bases line up with TRBD1. CDR3 length equals 12 residues. Trimming took 5 bases from V and 14 from J; bases not matched to a gene: 9. Germline V CDR1 and CDR2: MDHEN, SYDVKM. DNA of the CDR3: TGTGCCAGCAGTCTGATCCGGGACAGGGCGTTCTTT. It encodes CASSLIRDRAFF.